The following is a TCR beta chain sequence with its context. The CDR3 covers 13 residues. CDR1 and CDR2 (germline): SGHDN, FVKESK. Trimming took 1 base from V and 8 from J, leaving 11 bases between them. In the authors' methods: By means of reference gene primer amplification, nucleated cell counts were estimated. The repertoire was sequenced with immunoSEQ multiplex PCR; TCRdb's copy has only in-frame clones and lacks some. Clonal size and the V and J genes are those of that table, whereas D and trimming came from the DNA. This table holds around 100,000 clones, more than 85% found once. The data originate from a study of blood T cell repertoires in COVID-19. The wider study: COVID-19 samples collected from the United States, Italy and Spain covered acute and convalescent phases. T cells, B-cell-depleted T cells, or PBMCs supplied cDNA or gDNA.

This sequence was found in a man aged 45-65 years with active COVID-19. J is TRBJ1-2 and V is TRBV14, with D perhaps TRBD1 (5 bases). Sequences were obtained from peripheral blood. The CDR3 bases are TGTGCCAGCAGCCAAGGCTACAGGACGGGCTACACCTTC. Protein: CASSQGYRTGYTF.